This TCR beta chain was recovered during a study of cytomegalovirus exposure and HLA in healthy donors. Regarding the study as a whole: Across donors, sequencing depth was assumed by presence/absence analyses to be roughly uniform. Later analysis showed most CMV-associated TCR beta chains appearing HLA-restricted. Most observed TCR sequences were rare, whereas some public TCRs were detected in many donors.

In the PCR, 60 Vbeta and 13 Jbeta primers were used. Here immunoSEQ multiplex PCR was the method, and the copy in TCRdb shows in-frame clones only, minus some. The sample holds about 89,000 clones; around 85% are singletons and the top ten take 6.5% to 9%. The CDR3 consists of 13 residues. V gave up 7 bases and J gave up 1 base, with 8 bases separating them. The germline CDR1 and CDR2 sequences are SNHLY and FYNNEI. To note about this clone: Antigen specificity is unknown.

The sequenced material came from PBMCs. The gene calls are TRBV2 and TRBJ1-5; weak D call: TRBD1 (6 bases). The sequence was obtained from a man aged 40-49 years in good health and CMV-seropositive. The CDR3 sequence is CASNRESNQPQHF. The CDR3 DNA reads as TGTGCCAGCAACAGGGAAAGCAATCAGCCCCAGCATTTT.